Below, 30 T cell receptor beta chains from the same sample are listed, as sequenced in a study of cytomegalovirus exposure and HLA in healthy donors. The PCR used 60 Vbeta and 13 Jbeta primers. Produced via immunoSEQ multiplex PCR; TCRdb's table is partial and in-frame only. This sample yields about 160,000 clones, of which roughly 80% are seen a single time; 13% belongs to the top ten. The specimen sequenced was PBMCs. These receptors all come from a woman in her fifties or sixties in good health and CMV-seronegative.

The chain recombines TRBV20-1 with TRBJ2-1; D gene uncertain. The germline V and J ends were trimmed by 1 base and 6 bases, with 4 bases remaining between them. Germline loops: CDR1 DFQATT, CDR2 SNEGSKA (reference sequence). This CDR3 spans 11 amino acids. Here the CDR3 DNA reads TGCAGTGCTAGAGCTGTCAATGAGCAGTTCTTC. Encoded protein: CSARAVNEQFF.

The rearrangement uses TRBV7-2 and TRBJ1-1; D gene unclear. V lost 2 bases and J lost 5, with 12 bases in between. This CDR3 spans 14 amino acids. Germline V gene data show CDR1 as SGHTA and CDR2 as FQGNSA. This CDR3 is CASSLQGAGTEAFF. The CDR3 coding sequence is TGTGCCAGCAGCTTACAAGGAGCCGGAACTGAAGCTTTCTTT. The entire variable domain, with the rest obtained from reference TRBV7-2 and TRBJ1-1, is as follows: GAGVSQSPSNKVTEKGKDVELRCDPISGHTALYWYRQSLGQGLEFLIYFQGNSAPDKSGLPSDRFSAERTGGSVSTLTIQRTQQEDSAVYLCASSLQGAGTEAFFGQGTRLTVV.

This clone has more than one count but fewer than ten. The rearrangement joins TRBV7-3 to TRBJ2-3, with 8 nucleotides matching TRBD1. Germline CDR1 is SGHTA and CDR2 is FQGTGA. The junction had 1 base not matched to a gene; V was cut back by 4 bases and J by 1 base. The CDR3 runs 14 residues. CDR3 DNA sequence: TGTGCCAGCAGCTCGGGACAGGGCACAGATACGCAGTATTTT. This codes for CASSSGQGTDTQYF. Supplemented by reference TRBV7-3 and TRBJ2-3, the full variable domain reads GAGVSQTPSNKVTEKGKYVELRCDPISGHTALYWYRQSLGQGPEFLIYFQGTGAADDSGLPNDRFFAVRPEGSVSTLKIQRTERGDSAVYLCASSSGQGTDTQYFGPGTRLTVL.

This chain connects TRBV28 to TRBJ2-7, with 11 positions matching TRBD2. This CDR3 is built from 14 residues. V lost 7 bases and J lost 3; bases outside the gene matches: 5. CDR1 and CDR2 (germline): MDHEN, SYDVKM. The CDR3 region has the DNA TGTGCCAGCATCGGGACTAGCGGAGTCTACGAGCAGTACTTC. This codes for CASIGTSGVYEQYF.

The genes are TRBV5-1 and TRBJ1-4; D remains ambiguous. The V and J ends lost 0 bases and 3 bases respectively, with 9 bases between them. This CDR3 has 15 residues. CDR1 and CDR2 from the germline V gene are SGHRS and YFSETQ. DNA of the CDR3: TGCGCCAGCAGCTTGGATGGCAGCGCTAATGAAAAACTGTTTTTT. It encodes CASSLDGSANEKLFF.

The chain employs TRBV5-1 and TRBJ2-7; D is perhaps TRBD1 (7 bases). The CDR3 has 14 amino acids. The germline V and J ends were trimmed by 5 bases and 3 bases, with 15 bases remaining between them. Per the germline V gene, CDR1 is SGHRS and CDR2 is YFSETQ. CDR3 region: CASRRDSDRYEQYF. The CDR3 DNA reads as TGCGCCAGCAGGCGGGACAGCGACCGCTACGAGCAGTACTTC.

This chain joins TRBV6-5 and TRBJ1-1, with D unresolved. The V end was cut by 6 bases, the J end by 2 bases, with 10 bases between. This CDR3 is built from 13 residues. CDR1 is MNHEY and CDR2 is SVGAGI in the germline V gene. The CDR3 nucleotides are TGTGCCAGCAGGGGAGAGGGAAACACTGAAGCTTTCTTT. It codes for CASRGEGNTEAFF.

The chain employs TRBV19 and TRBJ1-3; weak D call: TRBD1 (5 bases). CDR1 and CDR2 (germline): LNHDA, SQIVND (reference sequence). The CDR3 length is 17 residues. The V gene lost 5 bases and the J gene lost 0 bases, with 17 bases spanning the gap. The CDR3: CASSLSPGGSSGNTIYF. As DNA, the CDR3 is TGTGCCAGTAGTCTCTCCCCGGGGGGAAGCTCTGGAAACACCATATATTTT.

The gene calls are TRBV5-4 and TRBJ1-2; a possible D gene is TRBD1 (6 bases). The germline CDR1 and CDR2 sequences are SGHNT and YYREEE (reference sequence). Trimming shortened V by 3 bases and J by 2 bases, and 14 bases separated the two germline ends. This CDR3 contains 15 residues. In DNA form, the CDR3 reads TGTGCCAGCAGCTCGGGAGGGGGGGAGAACTATGGCTACACCTTC. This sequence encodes CASSSGGGENYGYTF.

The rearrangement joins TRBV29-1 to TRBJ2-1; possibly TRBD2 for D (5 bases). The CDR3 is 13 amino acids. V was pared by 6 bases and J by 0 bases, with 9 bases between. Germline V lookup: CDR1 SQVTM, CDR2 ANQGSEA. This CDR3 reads CSVLGSSYNEQFF. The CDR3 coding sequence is TGCAGCGTCCTGGGGAGCTCCTACAATGAGCAGTTCTTC.

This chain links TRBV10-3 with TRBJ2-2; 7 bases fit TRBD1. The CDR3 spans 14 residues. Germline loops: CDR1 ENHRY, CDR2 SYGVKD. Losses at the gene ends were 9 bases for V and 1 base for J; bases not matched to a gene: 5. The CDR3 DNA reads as TGTGCCATAAAAGGGACAGTGAACACCGGGGAGCTGTTTTTT. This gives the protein CAIKGTVNTGELFF.

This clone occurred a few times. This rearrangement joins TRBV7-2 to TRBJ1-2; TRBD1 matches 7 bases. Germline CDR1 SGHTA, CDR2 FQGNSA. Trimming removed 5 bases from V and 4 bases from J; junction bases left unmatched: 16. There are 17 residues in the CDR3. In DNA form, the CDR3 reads TGTGCCAGCAGCCAGATTCTGACAGGGATTCTTACCTATGGCTACACCTTC. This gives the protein CASSQILTGILTYGYTF.

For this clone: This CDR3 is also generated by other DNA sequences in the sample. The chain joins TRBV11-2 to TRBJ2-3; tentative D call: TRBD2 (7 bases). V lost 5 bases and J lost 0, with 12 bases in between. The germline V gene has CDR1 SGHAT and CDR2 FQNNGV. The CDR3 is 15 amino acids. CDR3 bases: TGTGCCAGCAGCACCCCGGGGGGCAGCACAGATACGCAGTATTTT. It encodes CASSTPGGSTDTQYF.

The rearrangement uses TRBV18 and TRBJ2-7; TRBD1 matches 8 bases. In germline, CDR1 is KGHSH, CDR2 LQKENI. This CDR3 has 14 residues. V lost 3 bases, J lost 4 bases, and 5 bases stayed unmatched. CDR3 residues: CASSPDRVTYEQYF. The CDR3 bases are TGTGCCAGCTCACCGGACAGGGTTACATACGAGCAGTACTTC.

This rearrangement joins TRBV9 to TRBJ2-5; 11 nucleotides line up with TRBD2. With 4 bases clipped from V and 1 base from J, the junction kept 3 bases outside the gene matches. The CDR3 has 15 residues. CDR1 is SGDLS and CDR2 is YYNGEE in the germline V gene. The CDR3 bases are TGTGCCAGCAGCTTAGCGGGGGGGCTCCAAGAGACCCAGTACTTC. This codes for CASSLAGGLQETQYF.

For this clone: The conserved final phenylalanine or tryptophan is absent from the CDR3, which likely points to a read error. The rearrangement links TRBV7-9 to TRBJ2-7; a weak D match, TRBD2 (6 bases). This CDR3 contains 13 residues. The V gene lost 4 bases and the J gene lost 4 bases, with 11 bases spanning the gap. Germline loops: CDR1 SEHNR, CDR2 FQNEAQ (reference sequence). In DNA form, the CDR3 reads TGTGCCAGCAGCTCCGGGACTCTATACGAGCAGTACCTC. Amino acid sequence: CASSSGTLYEQYL.

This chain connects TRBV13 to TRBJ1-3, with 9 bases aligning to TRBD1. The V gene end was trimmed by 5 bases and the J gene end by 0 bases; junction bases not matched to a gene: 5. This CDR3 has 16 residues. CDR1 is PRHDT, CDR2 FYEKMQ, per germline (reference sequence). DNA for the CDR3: TGTGCCAGCAGCCAGCGGGACAGGGTCTCTGGAAACACCATATATTTT. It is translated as CASSQRDRVSGNTIYF.

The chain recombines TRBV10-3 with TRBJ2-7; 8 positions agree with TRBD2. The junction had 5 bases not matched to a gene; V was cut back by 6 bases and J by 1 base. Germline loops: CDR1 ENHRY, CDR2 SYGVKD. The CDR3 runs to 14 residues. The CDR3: CAIRAGGWSYEQYF. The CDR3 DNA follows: TGTGCCATCAGGGCGGGGGGATGGTCCTACGAGCAGTACTTC.

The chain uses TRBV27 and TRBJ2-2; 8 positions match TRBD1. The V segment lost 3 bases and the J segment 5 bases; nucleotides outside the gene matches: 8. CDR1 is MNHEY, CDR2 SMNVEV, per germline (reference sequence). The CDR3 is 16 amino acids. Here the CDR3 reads CASSLTQGAWTGELFF. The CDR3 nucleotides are TGTGCCAGCAGTTTGACTCAGGGGGCATGGACCGGGGAGCTGTTTTTT.

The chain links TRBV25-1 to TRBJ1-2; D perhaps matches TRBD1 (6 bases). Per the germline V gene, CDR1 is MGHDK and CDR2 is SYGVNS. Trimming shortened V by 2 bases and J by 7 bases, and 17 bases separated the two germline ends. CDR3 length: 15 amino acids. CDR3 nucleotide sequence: TGTGCCAGCAGTGAAACCGGGACATTCGATTTTGGCTACACCTTC. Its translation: CASSETGTFDFGYTF.

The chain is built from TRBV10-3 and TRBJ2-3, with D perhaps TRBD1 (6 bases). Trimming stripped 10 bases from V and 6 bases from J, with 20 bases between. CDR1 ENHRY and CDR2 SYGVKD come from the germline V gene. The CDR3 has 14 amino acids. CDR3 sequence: CANKAGVGIDTQYF. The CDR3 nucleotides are TGTGCCAACAAAGCAGGGGTTGGAATTGATACGCAGTATTTT.

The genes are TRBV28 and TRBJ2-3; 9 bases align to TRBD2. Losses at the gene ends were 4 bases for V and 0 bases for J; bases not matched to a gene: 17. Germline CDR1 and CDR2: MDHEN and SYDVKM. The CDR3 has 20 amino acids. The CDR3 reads CASSSPSAGTSGLSTDTQYF. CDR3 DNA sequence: TGTGCCAGCAGTTCTCCCTCCGCCGGTACTAGCGGGCTCAGCACAGATACGCAGTATTTT.

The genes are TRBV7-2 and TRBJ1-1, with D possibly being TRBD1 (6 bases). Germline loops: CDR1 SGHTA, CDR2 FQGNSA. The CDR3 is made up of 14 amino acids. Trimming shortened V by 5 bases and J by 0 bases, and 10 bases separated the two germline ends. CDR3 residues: CASSRDRLNTEAFF. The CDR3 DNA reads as TGTGCCAGCAGCAGAGACAGGTTGAACACTGAAGCTTTCTTT.

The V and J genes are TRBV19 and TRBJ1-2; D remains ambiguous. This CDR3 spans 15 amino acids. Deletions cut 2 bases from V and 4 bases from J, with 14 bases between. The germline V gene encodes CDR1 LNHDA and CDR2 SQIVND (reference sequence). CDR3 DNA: TGTGCCAGTAGTATAAGGAGGGCCTACATCTATGGCTACACCTTC. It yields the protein CASSIRRAYIYGYTF.

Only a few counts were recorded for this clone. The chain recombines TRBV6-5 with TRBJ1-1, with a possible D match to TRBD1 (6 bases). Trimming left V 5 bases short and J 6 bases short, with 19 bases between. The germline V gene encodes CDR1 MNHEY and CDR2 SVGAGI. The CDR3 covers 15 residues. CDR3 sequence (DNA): TGTGCCAGCAGTCAATTGGGGGGGCGTCTACCTGAAGCTTTCTTT. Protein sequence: CASSQLGGRLPEAFF.

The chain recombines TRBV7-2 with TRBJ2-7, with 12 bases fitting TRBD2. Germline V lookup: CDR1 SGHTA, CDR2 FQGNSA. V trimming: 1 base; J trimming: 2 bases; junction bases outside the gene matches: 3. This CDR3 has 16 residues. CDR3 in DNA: TGTGCCAGCAGCTTAGAGACTAGCGGGAGCCCCTACGAGCAGTACTTC. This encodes CASSLETSGSPYEQYF. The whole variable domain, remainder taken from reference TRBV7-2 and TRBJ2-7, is GAGVSQSPSNKVTEKGKDVELRCDPISGHTALYWYRQSLGQGLEFLIYFQGNSAPDKSGLPSDRFSAERTGGSVSTLTIQRTQQEDSAVYLCASSLETSGSPYEQYFGPGTRLTVT.

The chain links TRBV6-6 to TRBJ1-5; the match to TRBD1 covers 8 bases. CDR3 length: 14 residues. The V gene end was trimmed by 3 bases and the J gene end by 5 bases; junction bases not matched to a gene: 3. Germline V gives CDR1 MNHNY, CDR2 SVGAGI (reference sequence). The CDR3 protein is CASSYQGAYQPQHF. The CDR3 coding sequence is TGTGCCAGCAGTTATCAGGGGGCATATCAGCCCCAGCATTTT.

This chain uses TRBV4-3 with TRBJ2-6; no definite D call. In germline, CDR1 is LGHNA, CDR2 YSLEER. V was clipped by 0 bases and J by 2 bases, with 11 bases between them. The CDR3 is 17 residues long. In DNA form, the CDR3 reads TGCGCCAGCAGCCAAGATCAGGTTAGAGCTGGGGCCAACGTCCTGACTTTC. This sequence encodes CASSQDQVRAGANVLTF.

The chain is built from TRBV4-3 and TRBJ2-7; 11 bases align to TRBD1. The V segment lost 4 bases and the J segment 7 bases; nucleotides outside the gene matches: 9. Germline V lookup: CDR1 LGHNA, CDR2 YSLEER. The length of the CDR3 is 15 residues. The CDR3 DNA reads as TGCGCCAGCAGCCCGACGGGACAGGGGGATCGAGAGCAGTACTTC. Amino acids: CASSPTGQGDREQYF.

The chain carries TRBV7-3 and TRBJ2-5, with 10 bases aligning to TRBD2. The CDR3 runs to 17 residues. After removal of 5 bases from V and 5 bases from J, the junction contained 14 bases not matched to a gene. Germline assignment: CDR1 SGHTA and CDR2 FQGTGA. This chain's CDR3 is CASSPGTSESYRETQYF. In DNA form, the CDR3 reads TGTGCCAGCAGCCCCGGGACTAGCGAGTCATATAGGGAGACCCAGTACTTC.